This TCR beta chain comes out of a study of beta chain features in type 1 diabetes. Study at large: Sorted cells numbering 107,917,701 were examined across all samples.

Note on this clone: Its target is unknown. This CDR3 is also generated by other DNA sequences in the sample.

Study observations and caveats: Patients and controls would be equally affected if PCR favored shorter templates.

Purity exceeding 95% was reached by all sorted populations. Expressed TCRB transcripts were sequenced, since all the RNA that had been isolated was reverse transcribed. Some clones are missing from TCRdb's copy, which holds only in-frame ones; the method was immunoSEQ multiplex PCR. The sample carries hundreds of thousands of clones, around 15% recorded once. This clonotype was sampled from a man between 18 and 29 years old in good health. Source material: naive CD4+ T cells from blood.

In nucleotides, the CDR3 is TGTGCCAGCTCACCAGGGGCAAACACTGAAGCTTTCTTT. Its protein product is CASSPGANTEAFF. The chain combines TRBV18 with TRBJ1-1; possible D gene TRBD1, 5 bases. Germline CDR1 KGHSH, CDR2 LQKENI. V was cut by 2 bases and J by 2 bases, with 6 bases left in between. CDR3 length: 13 amino acids.